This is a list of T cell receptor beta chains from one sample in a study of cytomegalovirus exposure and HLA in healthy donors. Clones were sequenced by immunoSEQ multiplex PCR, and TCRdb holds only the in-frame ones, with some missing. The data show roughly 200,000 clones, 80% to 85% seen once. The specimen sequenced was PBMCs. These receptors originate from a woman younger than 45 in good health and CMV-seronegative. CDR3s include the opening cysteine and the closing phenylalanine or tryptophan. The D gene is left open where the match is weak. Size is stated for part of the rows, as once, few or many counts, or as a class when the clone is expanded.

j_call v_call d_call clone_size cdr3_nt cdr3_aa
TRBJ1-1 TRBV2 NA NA TGTGCCAGCAGCACAGAACTTAACACTGAAGCTTTCTTT CASSTELNTEAFF
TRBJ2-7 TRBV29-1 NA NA TGCAGCGTTGTCTCCCCCCCCTACGAGCAGTACTTC CSVVSPPYEQYF
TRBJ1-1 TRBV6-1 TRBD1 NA TGTGCCAGCCCCTCCGGGACAGCGAACACTGAAGCTTTCTTT CASPSGTANTEAFF
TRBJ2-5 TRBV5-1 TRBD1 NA TGCGCCAGCAGTTATCGGACAGGGGGCCAAGAGACCCAGTACTTC CASSYRTGGQETQYF
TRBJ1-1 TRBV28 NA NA TGTGCCAGCAATCGAGGGGGGGAGGCTTTCTTT CASNRGGEAFF
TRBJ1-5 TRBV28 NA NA TGTGCCAGCAGTTTGCCCTCTTTCCAGGGGTCGACTCAGCCCCAGCATTTT CASSLPSFQGSTQPQHF
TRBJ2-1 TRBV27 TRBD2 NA TGTGCCAGCACCCCAGCGGGAGGCTTGACCTACAATGAGCAGTTCTTC CASTPAGGLTYNEQFF
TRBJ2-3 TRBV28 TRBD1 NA TGTGCCAGCAGTCCCTGGGGGATACAGGGGGCGAGCACAGATACGCAGTATTTT CASSPWGIQGASTDTQYF
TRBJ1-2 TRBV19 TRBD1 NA TGTGCCAGTAGTGTTAACAGGGGGAGCTACACCTTC CASSVNRGSYTF
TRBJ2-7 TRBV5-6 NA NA TGTGCCAGCAGCCCCCCCCAGGGCGAGCAGTACTTC CASSPPQGEQYF
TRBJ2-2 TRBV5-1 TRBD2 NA TGCGCCAGCAGCTCGGCTAGCGGACGTACCGGGGAGCTGTTTTTT CASSSASGRTGELFF
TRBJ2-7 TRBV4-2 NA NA TGTGCCAGCAGCCAAGACGGGGAGACCTACGAGCAGTACTTC CASSQDGETYEQYF
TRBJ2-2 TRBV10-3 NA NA TGTGCCATCAGACAACACAACACCGGGGAGCTGTTTTTT CAIRQHNTGELFF
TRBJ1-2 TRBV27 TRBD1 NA TGTGCCAGCAGTTTAGGGACAGGGCCTCTTGGTGGCTACACCTTC CASSLGTGPLGGYTF
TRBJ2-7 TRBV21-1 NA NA TGTGCCAGCAGCGCCCGGAGAGGACAGGGAGGTTCCTACGAGCAGTACTTC CASSARRGQGGSYEQYF
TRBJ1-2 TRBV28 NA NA TGTGCCAGCAGTCCCCCTACCTCGACAGGTGGCTACACCTTC CASSPPTSTGGYTF
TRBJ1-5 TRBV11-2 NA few TGTGCCAGCAGCTTGGCTGGGACACCTAATCAGCCCCAGCATTTT CASSLAGTPNQPQHF
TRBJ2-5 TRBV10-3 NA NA TGTGCCATCAGTCGGGGAGAGGTCAAGACCCAGTACTTC CAISRGEVKTQYF
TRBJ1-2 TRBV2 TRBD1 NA TGTGCCAGCAGTGAAGGGACAGGGACTTATGGCTACACCTTC CASSEGTGTYGYTF
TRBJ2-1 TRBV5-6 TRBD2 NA TGTGCCAGCAGCTTGGGTCAAGGACTAGTAATCTACAATGAGCAGTTCTTC CASSLGQGLVIYNEQFF
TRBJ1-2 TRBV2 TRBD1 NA TGTGCCAGCAGGACGGGACAGGGAGACTATGGCTACACCTTC CASRTGQGDYGYTF
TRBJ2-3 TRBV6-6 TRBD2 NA TGTGCCAGCATATTAGGACTAGCTGGCACAGATACGCAGTATTTT CASILGLAGTDTQYF
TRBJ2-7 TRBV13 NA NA TGTGCCAGCAGCTTACAGGGGATCTACTACGAGCAGTACTTC CASSLQGIYYEQYF
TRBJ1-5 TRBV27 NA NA TGTGCCAGCAGTTTAGGGGGGACTGGTCAGCCCCAGCATTTT CASSLGGTGQPQHF
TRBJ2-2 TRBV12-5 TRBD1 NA TGTGCTAGTGGGCTGGGGACAGGGGTATTTGACGGGGAGCTGTTTTTT CASGLGTGVFDGELFF
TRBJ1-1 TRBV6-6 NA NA TGTGCCAGCAGTTACTTCGGTGGCACTGAAGCTTTCTTT CASSYFGGTEAFF
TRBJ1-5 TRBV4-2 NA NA TGTGCCAGCAGCCGCGGGGCGACCAATCAGCCCCAGCATTTT CASSRGATNQPQHF
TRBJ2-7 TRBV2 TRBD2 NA TGTGCCAGCAGTGGGGGCGGGAGGACCCATAGGTCCTACGAGCAGTACTTC CASSGGGRTHRSYEQYF
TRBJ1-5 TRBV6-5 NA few TGTGCCAGCAGTCTTCGGACCGGTATCAGGGCCCAGCATTTT CASSLRTGIRAQHF
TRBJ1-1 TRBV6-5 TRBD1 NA TGTGCCAGCACCAAGACAGGGCACATGAACACTGAAGCTTTCTTT CASTKTGHMNTEAFF
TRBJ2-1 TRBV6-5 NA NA TGTGCCAGCAGTCGCGGGACCGCCCGGAATGAGCAGTTCTTC CASSRGTARNEQFF
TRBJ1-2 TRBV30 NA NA TGTGCCTGGAGTGAACAGGGAGAGTATGGCTACACCTTC CAWSEQGEYGYTF
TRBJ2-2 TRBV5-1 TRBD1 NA TGCGCCAGCAGCTTTGGTGACAGGGATTTTTTGGCCGGGGAGCTGTTTTTT CASSFGDRDFLAGELFF
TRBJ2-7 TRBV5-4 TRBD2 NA TGTGCCAGCAGCTTGGATGGGGGGGGAACCTACGAGCAGTACTTC CASSLDGGGTYEQYF
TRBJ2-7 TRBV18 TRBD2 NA TGTGCCAGCTCACCACTGCTAGCGGGGGGGACCTACGAGCAGTACTTC CASSPLLAGGTYEQYF
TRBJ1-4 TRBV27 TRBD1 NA TGTGCCAGCAGTGCCCCCGGGACAGGGCACCATCCTGATGAAAAACTGTTTTTT CASSAPGTGHHPDEKLFF
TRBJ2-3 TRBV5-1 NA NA TGCGCCAGCAGCATAGGCACAGATACGCAGTATTTT CASSIGTDTQYF
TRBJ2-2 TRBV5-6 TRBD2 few TGTGCCAGCAGCTGGGGGACTAGCGGGAGTACTGGGGAGCTGTTTTTT CASSWGTSGSTGELFF
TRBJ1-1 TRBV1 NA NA TGCACCAGCAGCCAAAGGGACAGTATAAACACTGAAGCTTTCTTT CTSSQRDSINTEAFF
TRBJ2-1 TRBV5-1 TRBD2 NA TGCGCCAGCAGCTTTCTGACTAGCGGGGTTGAGCAGTTCTTC CASSFLTSGVEQFF
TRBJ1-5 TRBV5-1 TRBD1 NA TGCGCCAGCAGTCGGACAGGGGATAGCAATCAGCCCCAGCATTTT CASSRTGDSNQPQHF
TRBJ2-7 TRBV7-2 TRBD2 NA TGTGCCAGCAGCTCCGGGAGGGTCGAGCAGTACTTC CASSSGRVEQYF
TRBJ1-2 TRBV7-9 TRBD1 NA TGTGCCAGCAGCTTAGGCGGGACAGGGGAAGGCTACACCTTC CASSLGGTGEGYTF
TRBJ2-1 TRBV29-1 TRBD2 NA TGCAGCGCCGGGGGACTAGCGATAAAAAGCTCCTACAATGAGCAGTTCTTC CSAGGLAIKSSYNEQFF
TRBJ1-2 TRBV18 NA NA TGTGCCAGCTCACTGGGAGTAGACCTCTATGGCTACACCTTC CASSLGVDLYGYTF
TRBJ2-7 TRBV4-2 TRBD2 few TGTGCCAGCAGCCAAGAGGGGGGGGAGCAGTACTTC CASSQEGGEQYF
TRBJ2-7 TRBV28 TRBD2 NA TGTGCCAGCAGTTTACCTCTCGGAGCGGGGGAGACCTACGAGCAGTACTTC CASSLPLGAGETYEQYF
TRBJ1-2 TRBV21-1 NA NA TGTGCCAGCATCCGCCGGGGGGGCGAGAACTATGGCTACACCTTC CASIRRGGENYGYTF
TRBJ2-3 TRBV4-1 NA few TGCGCCAGCAGCCAAGATAAGGAGGTGGCAGATACGCAGTATTTT CASSQDKEVADTQYF
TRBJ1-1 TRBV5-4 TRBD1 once TGTGCCAGCAGCTTGGGTGGCAGGGGGACTGAAGCTTTCTTT CASSLGGRGTEAFF
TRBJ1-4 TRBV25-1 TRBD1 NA TGTGCCAGCAGTGTACGGACAGGGGCGGGTGAAAAACTGTTTTTT CASSVRTGAGEKLFF
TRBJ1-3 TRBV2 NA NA TGTGCCAGCAATTGGAGGCCTACTGGAAACACCATATATTTT CASNWRPTGNTIYF
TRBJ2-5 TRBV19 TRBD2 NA TGTGCCACCTCACCGACTAGCGGGAGCTTGGTGGGGGAGACCCAGTACTTC CATSPTSGSLVGETQYF
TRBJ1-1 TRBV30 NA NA TGTGCCTGGAGCAAGGGGATGGGCACTGAAGCTTTCTTT CAWSKGMGTEAFF